This section outlines one TCR beta chain sequence together with its context. CDR3 length equals 16 residues. Trimming left V 1 base short and J 2 bases short, with 14 bases between. CDR1 SGHRS and CDR2 YFSETQ come from the germline V gene. Both 60 Vbeta primers and 13 Jbeta primers went into the PCR. Sequenced by immunoSEQ multiplex PCR; TCRdb stores in-frame clones only, minus some. Of 150,000 to 200,000 clones in the sample, almost 80% were seen once. The data stem from a study of cytomegalovirus exposure and HLA in healthy donors. The source material was PBMCs. The sequence was collected from a male donor in good health and CMV-seronegative. The genes are TRBV5-1 and TRBJ2-3; D not certain. CDR3 sequence (DNA): TGCGCCAGCAGCTTGTCGACACAGATATCCACAGATACGCAGTATTTT. Translating it yields CASSLSTQISTDTQYF.